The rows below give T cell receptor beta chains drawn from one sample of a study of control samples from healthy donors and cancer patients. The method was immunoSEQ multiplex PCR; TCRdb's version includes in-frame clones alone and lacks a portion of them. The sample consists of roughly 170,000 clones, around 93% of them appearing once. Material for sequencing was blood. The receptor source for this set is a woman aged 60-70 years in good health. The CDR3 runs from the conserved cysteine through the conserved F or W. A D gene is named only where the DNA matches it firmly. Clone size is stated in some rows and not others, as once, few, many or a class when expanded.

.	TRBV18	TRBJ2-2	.	CASSPKAEGVFTGELFF	TGTGCCAGCTCACCAAAAGCCGAGGGTGTATTCACCGGGGAGCTGTTTTTT
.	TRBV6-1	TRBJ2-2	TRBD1	CASSEGQVTGELFF	TGTGCCAGCAGTGAGGGACAGGTAACCGGGGAGCTGTTTTTT
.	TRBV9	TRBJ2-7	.	CASSVGRDVVYEQYF	TGTGCCAGCAGCGTAGGCCGGGACGTTGTCTACGAGCAGTACTTC
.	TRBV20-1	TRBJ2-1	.	CSASIRNEQFF	TGCAGTGCTAGTATTCGCAATGAGCAGTTCTTC
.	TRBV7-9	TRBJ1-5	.	CASSFGAGNSNQPQHF	TGTGCCAGCAGCTTCGGGGCAGGGAATAGCAATCAGCCCCAGCATTTT
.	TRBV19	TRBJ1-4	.	CASSETRATNEKLFF	TGTGCCAGTAGCGAAACAAGAGCAACTAATGAAAAACTGTTTTTT
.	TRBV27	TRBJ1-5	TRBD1	CASSFSDRANQPQHF	TGTGCCAGCAGTTTCTCGGACAGGGCGAATCAGCCCCAGCATTTT
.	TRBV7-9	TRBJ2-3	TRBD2	CASSLAVRGPTSTDTQYF	TGTGCCAGCAGTCTAGCGGTCCGGGGACCAACTAGCACAGATACGCAGTATTTT
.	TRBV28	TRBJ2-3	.	CASTPGLSTDTQYF	TGTGCCAGTACGCCTGGACTATCCACAGATACGCAGTATTTT
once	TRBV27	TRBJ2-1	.	CASSLTGTSNEQFF	TGTGCCAGCAGTTTGACAGGTACCTCCAATGAGCAGTTCTTC
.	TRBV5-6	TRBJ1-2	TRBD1	CASSLGTGVDYGYTF	TGTGCCAGCAGCTTGGGGACAGGGGTTGACTATGGCTACACCTTC
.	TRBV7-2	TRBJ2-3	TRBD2	CASSLAWAGGRGDTQYF	TGTGCCAGCAGCTTAGCTTGGGCGGGGGGGCGTGGAGATACGCAGTATTTT
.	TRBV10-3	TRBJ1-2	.	CAISGPVTGNYGYTF	TGTGCCATCAGCGGCCCCGTGACGGGTAACTATGGCTACACCTTC
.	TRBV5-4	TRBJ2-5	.	CASSRRDGLRETQYF	TGTGCCAGCAGCAGACGAGACGGTCTGCGAGAGACCCAGTACTTC